The source of this TCR beta chain is a study of low-dose radiotherapy and immunotherapy resistance in tumors. Study-wide context: Each fraction for Cohort 1 was 0.5 Gy, given every 2 weeks, and the total came to 6.5 Gy. 1 Gy per fraction was delivered to Cohort 2 every two weeks, for 13 Gy total over 26 weeks.

Time point described: before trial treatment. First-strand cDNA relied on TRAV- and TRBV-specific primers spanning alpha and beta chains. The TCRs were subjected to amplification over around 19 PCR cycles employing a constant-region primer in conjunction with a V-primer adapter. TCRdb re-derived calls from the reads in MiXCR, one entry per CDR3 protein. The sample has fewer than 95,000 distinct CDR3 sequences, more than 7.5% seen once; the top ten hold around 0.96%. Ten or more counts support this clonotype. This TCR came from a male donor with prostate cancer. The starting material was PBMCs, obtained before treatment.

The CDR3 protein is CASSLGTEYAGELFF. The CDR3 bases are TGTGCCAGTAGTCTCGGGACAGAGTACGCCGGGGAGCTGTTTTTT. The chain couples TRBV19 to TRBJ2-2, with 7 bases aligning to TRBD1. The CDR3 is made up of 15 amino acids. The germline CDR1 and CDR2 sequences are LNHDA and SQIVND (reference sequence). J lost 6 bases, V lost 5 bases, and 9 bases had no gene match.